A single T cell receptor beta chain is shown here with its context. Antigen specificity is unknown. The data belong to a study of shared clonotypes between healthy human individuals. The study's findings and limits: Clonotypes not shared had lower generation probabilities than those common to all four donors.

Nashville, Tennessee was home to all donors, each a Caucasian adult. The CDR3 contains 15 residues. Germline values: CDR1 SGHAT, CDR2 FQNNGV. V shed 7 bases and J shed 3 bases, with 18 bases lying between them. TCRdb's copy holds only in-frame clones and misses some; the assay was immunoSEQ multiplex PCR. This table holds about 960,000 clones, approximately 80% found once. The sequence was collected from a man aged 18 to 35 in good health. The chain uses TRBV11-2 and TRBJ1-2; D unclear. The sequencing sample was made of memory CD4+ T cells sorted from blood. Subset: CD45RA-negative fraction. The CDR3 DNA reads as TGTGCCAGCACCCATGGCAGCCAGAGCCACTATGGCTACACCTTC. Encoded protein: CASTHGSQSHYGYTF.